This T cell receptor beta chain is from a study of blood T cell repertoires in COVID-19. Study at large: Spain, Italy and the United States supplied samples that represented acute and convalescent COVID-19. T cells, B-cell-depleted T cells, or PBMCs provided the cDNA or gDNA that served as material.

It was during active infection that Seattle patients were enrolled and then longitudinally followed. Original processing notes: It was from reference gene primer amplification that nucleated cell counts were estimated. Data came from immunoSEQ multiplex PCR; TCRdb stores just in-frame clones and leaves some out. V, J and clone size derive from that table, while D and trimming were established from the DNA sequence. The data hold some 350,000 clones, with around 86% observed a single time. V lost 4 bases and J lost 3, with 10 bases in between. The CDR3 is made up of 13 amino acids. Germline CDR1 reads MNHEY; CDR2 reads SMNVEV (reference sequence).

This TCR derives from a woman between 45 and 60 years old with COVID-19, enrolled during active disease. Sequences were obtained from peripheral blood. The J gene is TRBJ2-7, the V gene TRBV27; possibly TRBD2 for D (6 bases). CDR3 nucleotides: TGTGCCAGCAGTTACGGACTATTCTACGAGCAGTACTTC. Protein sequence: CASSYGLFYEQYF.